The TCR beta chain described here comes from a study of shared clonotypes between healthy human individuals. Study-level findings and limits: Clonotype sharing levels among donors were expected to vary with sequencing depth.

Assay: immunoSEQ multiplex PCR; the TCRdb copy retains only in-frame clones and omits some. The table records 500,000 to 650,000 clones, roughly four fifths of them present only once. Germline CDR1 is LGHNA and CDR2 is YNFKEQ. The CDR3 has 22 residues. The trim removed 4 bases at V and 0 bases at J, leaving 20 bases unmatched. Regarding this clone: Its antigen is unknown.

The sequenced sample was PBMCs. The TCR comes from a middle-aged woman in good health. Some clones in this sample may be carry-over from other donors' samples. This sequence joins TRBV4-2 and TRBJ2-1; TRBD2 agrees at 11 bases. CDR3 amino acids: CASSPQGSSTSGRTSSYNEQFF. The CDR3 nucleotides are TGTGCCAGCAGCCCACAGGGTTCCTCAACTAGCGGGAGAACCAGCTCCTACAATGAGCAGTTCTTC.